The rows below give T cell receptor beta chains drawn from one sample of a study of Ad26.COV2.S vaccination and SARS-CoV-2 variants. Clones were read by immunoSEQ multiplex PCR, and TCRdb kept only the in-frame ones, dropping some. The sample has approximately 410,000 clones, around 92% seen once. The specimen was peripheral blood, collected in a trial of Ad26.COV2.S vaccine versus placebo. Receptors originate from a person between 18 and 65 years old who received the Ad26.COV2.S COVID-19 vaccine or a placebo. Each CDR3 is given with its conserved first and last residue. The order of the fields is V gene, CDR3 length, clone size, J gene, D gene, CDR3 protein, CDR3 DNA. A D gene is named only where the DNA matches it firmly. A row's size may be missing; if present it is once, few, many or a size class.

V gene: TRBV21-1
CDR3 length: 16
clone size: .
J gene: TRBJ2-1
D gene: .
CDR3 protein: CASSKIEGAPRNEQFF
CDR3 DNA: TGTGCCAGCAGCAAAATCGAGGGGGCCCCGAGGAATGAGCAGTTCTTC

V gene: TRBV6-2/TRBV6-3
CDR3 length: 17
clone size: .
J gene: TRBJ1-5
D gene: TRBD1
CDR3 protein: CASSYSYVSGGRQPQHF
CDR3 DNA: TGTGCCAGCAGTTACTCCTATGTGTCAGGGGGCCGTCAGCCCCAGCATTTT

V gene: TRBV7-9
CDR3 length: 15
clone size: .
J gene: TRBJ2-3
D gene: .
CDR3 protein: CASSLDGGGTDTQYF
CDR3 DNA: TGTGCCAGCAGCTTAGACGGGGGCGGGACAGATACGCAGTATTTT

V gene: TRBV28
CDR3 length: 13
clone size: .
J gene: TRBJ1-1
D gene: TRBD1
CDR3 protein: CASNLGGTAEAFF
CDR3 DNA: TGTGCCAGCAACTTAGGCGGGACAGCTGAAGCTTTCTTT

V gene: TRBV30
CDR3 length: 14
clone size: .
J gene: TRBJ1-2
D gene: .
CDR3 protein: CAWSPDGYWYGYTF
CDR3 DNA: TGTGCCTGGAGCCCGGACGGATATTGGTATGGCTACACCTTC

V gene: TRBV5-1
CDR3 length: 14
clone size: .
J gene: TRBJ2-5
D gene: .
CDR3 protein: CASSSRDTKETQYF
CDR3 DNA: TGCGCCAGCAGCTCCCGGGACACAAAAGAGACCCAGTACTTC

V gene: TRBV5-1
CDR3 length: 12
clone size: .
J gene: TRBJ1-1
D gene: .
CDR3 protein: CASRLDPTEAFF
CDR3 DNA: TGCGCCAGCAGACTCGACCCCACTGAAGCTTTCTTT

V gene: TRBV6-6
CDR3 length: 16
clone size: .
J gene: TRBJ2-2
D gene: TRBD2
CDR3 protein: CASSSYGGAVTGELFF
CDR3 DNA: TGTGCCAGCAGTTCGTACGGGGGGGCCGTCACCGGGGAGCTGTTTTTT

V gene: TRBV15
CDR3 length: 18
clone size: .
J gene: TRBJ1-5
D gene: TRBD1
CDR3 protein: CATSSVGDREESNQPQHF
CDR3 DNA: TGTGCCACCAGCAGCGTGGGGGACAGGGAAGAAAGCAATCAGCCCCAGCATTTT

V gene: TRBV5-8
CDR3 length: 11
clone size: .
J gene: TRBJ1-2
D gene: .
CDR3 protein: CASSPSYGYTF
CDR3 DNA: TGTGCCAGCAGCCCCTCCTATGGCTACACCTTC

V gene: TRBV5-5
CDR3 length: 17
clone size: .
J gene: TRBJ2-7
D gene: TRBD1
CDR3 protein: CASSLDVPWGQLYEQYF
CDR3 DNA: TGTGCCAGCAGCTTGGACGTTCCTTGGGGACAGCTTTACGAGCAGTACTTC

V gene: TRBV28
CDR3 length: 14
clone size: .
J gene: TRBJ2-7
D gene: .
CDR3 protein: CASRGASGNYEQYF
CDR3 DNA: TGTGCCAGCAGGGGTGCATCGGGGAACTACGAGCAGTACTTC

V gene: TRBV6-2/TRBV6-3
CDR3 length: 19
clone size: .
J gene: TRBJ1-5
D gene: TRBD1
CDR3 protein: CASSYTTQYWTGSYQPQHF
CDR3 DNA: TGTGCCAGCAGTTACACGACACAATATTGGACAGGTTCCTATCAGCCCCAGCATTTT

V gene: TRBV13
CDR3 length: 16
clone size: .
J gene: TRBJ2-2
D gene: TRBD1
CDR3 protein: CASSLPGTGNTGELFF
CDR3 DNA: TGTGCCAGCAGCTTACCCGGGACAGGGAACACCGGGGAGCTGTTTTTT

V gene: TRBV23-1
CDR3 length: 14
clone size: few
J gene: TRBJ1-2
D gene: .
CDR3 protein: CASSQYEGAGGYTF
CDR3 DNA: TGCGCCAGCAGTCAATATGAGGGCGCGGGTGGCTACACCTTC

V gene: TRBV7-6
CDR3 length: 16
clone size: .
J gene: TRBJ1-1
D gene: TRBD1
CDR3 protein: CASSGDRGTGNTEAFF
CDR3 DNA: TGTGCCAGCAGCGGGGACAGGGGGACGGGGAACACTGAAGCTTTCTTT

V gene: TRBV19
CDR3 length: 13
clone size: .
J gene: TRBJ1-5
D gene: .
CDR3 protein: CASSIDQRQPQHF
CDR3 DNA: TGTGCCAGTAGTATAGACCAGCGGCAGCCCCAGCATTTT

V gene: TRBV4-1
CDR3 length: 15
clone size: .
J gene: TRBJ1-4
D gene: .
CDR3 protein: CASSNTGAKLEKLFF
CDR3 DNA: TGCGCCAGCAGCAACACAGGAGCAAAACTTGAAAAACTGTTTTTT

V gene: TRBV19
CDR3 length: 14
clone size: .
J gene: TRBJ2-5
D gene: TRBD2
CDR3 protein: CASSIAGDKGTQYF
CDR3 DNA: TGTGCCAGCTCTATAGCGGGGGACAAGGGGACCCAGTACTTC

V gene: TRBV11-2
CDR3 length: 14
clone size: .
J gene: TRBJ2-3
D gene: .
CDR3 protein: CASNQGPNTDTQYF
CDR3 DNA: TGTGCCAGCAATCAGGGACCCAACACAGATACGCAGTATTTT

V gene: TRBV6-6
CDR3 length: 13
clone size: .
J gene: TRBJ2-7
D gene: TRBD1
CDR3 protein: CASLTGNGYEQYF
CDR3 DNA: TGTGCCAGCCTGACAGGGAACGGCTACGAGCAGTACTTC

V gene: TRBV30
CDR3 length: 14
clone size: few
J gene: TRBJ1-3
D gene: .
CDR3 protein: CAWSVLPRGNTIYF
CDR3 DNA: TGTGCCTGGAGTGTACTGCCGCGGGGAAACACCATATATTTT

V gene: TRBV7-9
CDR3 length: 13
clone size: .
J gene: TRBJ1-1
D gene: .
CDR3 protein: CASSLALGTEAFF
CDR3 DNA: TGTGCCAGCAGCTTAGCCTTAGGGACTGAAGCTTTCTTT

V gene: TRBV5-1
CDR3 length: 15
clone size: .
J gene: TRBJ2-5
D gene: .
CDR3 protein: CPPRGGGAGGETQYF
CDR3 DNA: TGCCCCCCCCGCGGAGGGGGGGCCGGAGGGGAGACCCAGTACTTC

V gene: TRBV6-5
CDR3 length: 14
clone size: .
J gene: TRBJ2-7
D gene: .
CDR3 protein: CASSYSPLHYEQYF
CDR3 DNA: TGTGCCAGCAGTTACTCTCCCCTCCACTACGAGCAGTACTTC

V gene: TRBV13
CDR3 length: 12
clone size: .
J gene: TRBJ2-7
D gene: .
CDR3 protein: CASSSPGYEQYF
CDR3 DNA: TGTGCCAGCAGCTCGCCCGGCTACGAGCAGTACTTC

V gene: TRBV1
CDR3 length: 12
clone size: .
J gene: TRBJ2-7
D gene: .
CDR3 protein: CTSSPLPREQYF
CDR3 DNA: TGCACCAGCAGCCCCCTCCCTCGTGAGCAGTACTTC

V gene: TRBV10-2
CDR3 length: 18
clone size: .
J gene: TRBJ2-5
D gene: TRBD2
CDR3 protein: CASSVTSGKTYLQETQYF
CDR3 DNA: TGCGCCAGCAGTGTGACTAGCGGGAAAACTTACCTCCAAGAGACCCAGTACTTC

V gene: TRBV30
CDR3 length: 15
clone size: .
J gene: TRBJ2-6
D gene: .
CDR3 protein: CAWSVGAAGANVLTF
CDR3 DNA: TGTGCCTGGAGTGTAGGGGCGGCTGGGGCCAACGTCCTGACTTTC

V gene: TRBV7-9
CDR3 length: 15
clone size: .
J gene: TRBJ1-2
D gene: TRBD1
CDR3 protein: CASSPRGQGNYGYTF
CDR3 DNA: TGTGCCAGCAGCCCGAGAGGACAGGGTAACTATGGCTACACCTTC

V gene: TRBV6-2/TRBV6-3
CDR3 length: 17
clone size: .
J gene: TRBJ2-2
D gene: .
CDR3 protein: CASSRGTEVSNTGELFF
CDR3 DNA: TGTGCCAGCAGTCGCGGGACAGAAGTTTCGAACACCGGGGAGCTGTTTTTT

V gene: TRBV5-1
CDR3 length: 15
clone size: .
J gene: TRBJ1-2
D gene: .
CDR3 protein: CASSLDRPTTNGYTF
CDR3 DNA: TGCGCCAGCAGCTTGGACAGGCCGACGACAAATGGCTACACCTTC

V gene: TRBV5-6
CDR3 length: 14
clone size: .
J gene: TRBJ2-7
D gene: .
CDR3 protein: CASSLAKPPYEQYF
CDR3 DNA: TGTGCCAGCAGCTTGGCCAAGCCCCCCTACGAGCAGTACTTC

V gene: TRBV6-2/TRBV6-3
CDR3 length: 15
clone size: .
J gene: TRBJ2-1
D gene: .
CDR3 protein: CASSYYDGPYNEQFF
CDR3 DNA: TGTGCCAGCAGTTACTATGACGGACCCTACAATGAGCAGTTCTTC

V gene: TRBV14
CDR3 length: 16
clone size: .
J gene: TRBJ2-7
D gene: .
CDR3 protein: CASSHRRGESSYEQYF
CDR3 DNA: TGTGCCAGCAGCCATAGGAGGGGGGAGAGCTCCTACGAGCAGTACTTC

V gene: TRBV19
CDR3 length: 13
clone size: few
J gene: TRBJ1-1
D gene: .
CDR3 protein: CASRKAGVTEAFF
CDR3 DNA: TGTGCCAGTAGGAAGGCAGGGGTCACTGAAGCTTTCTTT

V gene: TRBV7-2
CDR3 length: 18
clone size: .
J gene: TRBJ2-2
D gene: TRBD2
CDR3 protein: CASSLGLAGGTPPGELFF
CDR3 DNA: TGTGCCAGCAGCTTAGGGCTAGCGGGGGGCACCCCGCCCGGGGAGCTGTTTTTT

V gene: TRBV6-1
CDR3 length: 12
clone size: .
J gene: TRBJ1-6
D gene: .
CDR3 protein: CASSPYNSPLHF
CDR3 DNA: TGTGCCAGCAGCCCATATAATTCACCCCTCCACTTT

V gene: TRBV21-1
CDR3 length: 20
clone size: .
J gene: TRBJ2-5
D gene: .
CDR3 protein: CASSKLRRGRRLAEGETQYF
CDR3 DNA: TGTGCCAGCAGCAAATTGAGAAGAGGTAGGAGACTAGCGGAGGGAGAGACCCAGTACTTC

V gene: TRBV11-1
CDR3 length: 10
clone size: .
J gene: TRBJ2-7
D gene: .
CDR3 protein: CASSYYEQYF
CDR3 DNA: TGTGCCAGCAGCTACTACGAGCAGTACTTC

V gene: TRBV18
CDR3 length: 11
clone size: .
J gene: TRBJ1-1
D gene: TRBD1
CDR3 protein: CASSQGVVAFF
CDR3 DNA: TGTGCCAGCTCCCAGGGGGTAGTCGCTTTCTTT

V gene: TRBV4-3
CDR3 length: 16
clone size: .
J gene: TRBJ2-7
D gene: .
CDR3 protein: CASSQGRTPGLWEQYF
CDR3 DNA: TGCGCCAGCAGCCAAGGAAGGACTCCAGGGCTCTGGGAGCAGTACTTC

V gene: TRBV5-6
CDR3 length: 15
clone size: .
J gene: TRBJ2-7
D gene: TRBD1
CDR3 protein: CASSERTGYSYEQYF
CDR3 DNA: TGTGCCAGCAGCGAGAGGACAGGGTACTCCTACGAGCAGTACTTC

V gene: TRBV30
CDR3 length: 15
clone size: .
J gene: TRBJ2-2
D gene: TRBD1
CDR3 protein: CAWSARDRGRRELFF
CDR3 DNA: TGTGCCTGGAGTGCCCGGGACAGGGGGCGCCGGGAGCTGTTTTTT

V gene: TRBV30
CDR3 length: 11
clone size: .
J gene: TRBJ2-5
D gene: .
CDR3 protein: CAWSALETQYF
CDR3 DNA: TGTGCCTGGAGCGCCTTAGAGACCCAGTACTTC

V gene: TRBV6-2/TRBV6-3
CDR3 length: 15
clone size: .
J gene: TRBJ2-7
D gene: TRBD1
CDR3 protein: CASSSPGQGRREQYF
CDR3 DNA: TGTGCCAGCAGTTCTCCGGGACAGGGCCGGAGGGAGCAGTACTTC

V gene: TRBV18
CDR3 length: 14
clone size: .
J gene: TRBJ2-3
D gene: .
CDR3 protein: CASSPMGAADTQYF
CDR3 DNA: TGTGCCAGCTCACCAATGGGGGCTGCAGATACGCAGTATTTT

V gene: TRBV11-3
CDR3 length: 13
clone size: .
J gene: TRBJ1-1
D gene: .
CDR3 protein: CASSSQTNTEAFF
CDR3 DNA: TGTGCCAGCAGCTCCCAGACGAACACTGAAGCTTTCTTT

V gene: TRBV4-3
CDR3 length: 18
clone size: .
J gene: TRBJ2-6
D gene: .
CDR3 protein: CASSQERAGVSGANVLTF
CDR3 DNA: TGCGCCAGCAGCCAAGAAAGGGCAGGGGTCTCTGGGGCCAACGTCCTGACTTTC

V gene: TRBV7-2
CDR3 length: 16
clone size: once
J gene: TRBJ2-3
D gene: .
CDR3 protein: CASSSHLAVQSDTQYF
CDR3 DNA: TGTGCCAGCAGCTCTCATTTAGCGGTGCAGTCAGATACGCAGTATTTT

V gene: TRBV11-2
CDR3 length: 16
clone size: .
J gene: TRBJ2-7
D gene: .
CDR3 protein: CASSLGPNRGIYEQYF
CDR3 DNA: TGTGCCAGCAGCTTAGGACCCAATCGGGGCATTTACGAGCAGTACTTC

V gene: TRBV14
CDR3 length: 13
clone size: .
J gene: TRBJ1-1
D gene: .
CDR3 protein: CASSQTTRSEAFF
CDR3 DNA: TGTGCCAGCAGCCAGACCACGCGGTCTGAAGCTTTCTTT

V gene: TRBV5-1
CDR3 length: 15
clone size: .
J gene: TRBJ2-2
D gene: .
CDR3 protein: CASSNRDIDTGELFF
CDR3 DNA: TGCGCCAGCAGCAACCGGGACATCGACACCGGGGAGCTGTTTTTT

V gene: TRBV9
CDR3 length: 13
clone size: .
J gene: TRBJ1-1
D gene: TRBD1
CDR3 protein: CASSTGGGTEAFF
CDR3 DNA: TGTGCCAGCAGCACAGGGGGCGGCACTGAAGCTTTCTTT